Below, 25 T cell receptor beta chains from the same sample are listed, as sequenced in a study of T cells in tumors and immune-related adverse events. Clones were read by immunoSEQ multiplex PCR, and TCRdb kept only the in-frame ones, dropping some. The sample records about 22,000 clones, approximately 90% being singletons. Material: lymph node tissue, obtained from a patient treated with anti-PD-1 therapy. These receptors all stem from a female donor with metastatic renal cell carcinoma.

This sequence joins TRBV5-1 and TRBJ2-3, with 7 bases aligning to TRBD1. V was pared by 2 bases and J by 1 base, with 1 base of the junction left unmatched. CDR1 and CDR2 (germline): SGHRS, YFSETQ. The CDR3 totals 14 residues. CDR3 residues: CASSFGQGTDTQYF. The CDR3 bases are TGCGCCAGCAGCTTCGGACAGGGCACAGATACGCAGTATTTT.

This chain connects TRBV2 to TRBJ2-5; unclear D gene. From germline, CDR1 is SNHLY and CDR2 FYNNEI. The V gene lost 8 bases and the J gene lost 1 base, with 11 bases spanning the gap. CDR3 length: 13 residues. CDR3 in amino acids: CASDSWGQETQYF. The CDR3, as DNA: TGTGCCAGCGACTCGTGGGGCCAAGAGACCCAGTACTTC.

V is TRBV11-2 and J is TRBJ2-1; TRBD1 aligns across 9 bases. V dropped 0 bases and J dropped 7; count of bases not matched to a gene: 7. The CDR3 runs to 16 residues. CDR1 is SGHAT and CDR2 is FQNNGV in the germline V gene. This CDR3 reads CASSLDPKTGGNEQFF. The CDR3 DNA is TGTGCCAGCAGCTTAGATCCGAAGACAGGGGGAAATGAGCAGTTCTTC.

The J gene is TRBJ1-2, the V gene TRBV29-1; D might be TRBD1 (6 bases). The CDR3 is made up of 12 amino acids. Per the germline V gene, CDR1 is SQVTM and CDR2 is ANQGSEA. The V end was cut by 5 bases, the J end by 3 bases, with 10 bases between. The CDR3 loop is CSVKGQDYGYTF. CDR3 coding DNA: TGCAGCGTTAAGGGACAAGACTATGGCTACACCTTC.

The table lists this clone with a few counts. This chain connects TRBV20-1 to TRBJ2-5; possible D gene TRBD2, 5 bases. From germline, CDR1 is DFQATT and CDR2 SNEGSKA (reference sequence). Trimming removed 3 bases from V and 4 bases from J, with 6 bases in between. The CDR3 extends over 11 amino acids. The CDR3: CSASGVETQYF. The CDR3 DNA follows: TGCAGTGCTAGCGGGGTAGAGACCCAGTACTTC.

As DNA, the CDR3 is TGTGCCAGCGGGACTAGCGGGATAGGGGAGCAGTTCTTC. Protein sequence: CASGTSGIGEQFF. The chain uses TRBV19 and TRBJ2-1; TRBD2 matches 13 bases. Germline V CDR1 and CDR2: LNHDA, SQIVND (reference sequence). This CDR3 contains 13 residues. The junction had 6 bases not matched to a gene; V was cut back by 9 bases and J by 10 bases.

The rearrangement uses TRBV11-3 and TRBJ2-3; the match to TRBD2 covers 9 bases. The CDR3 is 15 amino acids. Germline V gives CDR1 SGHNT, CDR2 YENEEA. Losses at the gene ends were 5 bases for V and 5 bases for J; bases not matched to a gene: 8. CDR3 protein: CASSHSGGWGDTQYF. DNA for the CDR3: TGTGCCAGCAGCCATAGCGGGGGCTGGGGAGATACGCAGTATTTT.

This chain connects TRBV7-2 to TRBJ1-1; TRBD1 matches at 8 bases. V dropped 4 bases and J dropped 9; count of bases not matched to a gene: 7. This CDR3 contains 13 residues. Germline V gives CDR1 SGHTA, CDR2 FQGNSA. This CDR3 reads CASSSDRDLKAFF. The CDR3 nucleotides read TGTGCCAGCAGCTCGGACAGGGATCTGAAAGCTTTCTTT.

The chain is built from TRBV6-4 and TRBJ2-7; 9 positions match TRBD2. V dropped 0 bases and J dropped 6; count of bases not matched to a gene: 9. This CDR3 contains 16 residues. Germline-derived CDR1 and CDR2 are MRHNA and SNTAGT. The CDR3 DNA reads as TGTGCCAGCAGTGACTCGGCGGGCGGGAGGGGGTCCGAGCAGTACTTC. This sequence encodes CASSDSAGGRGSEQYF.

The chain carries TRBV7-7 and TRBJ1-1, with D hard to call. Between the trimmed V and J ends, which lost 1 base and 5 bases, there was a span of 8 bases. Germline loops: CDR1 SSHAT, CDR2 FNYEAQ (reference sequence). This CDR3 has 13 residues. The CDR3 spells CASSLDSGTEAFF. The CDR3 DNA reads TGTGCCAGCAGCTTAGATTCGGGGACTGAAGCTTTCTTT.

The CDR3 region is CASTSGTLSYEQYF. The CDR3 DNA reads TGTGCCAGCACCAGCGGGACCCTCTCCTACGAGCAGTACTTC. The chain links TRBV2 to TRBJ2-7; 7 nucleotides match TRBD2. CDR3 length: 14 amino acids. Germline lookup yields CDR1 SNHLY and CDR2 FYNNEI. Trimming took 7 bases from V and 0 from J; bases not matched to a gene: 6.

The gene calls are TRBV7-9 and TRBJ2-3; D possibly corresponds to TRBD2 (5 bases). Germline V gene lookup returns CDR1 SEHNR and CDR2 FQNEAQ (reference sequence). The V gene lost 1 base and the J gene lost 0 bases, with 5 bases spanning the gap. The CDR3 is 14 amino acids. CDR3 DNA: TGTGCCAGCAGCTTAGGGACTAGCACAGATACGCAGTATTTT. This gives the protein CASSLGTSTDTQYF.

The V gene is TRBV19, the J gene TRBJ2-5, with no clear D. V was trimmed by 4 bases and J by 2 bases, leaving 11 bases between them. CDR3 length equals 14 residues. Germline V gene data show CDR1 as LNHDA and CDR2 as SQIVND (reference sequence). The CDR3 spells CASSRSTLQETQYF. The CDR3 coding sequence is TGTGCCAGTAGTAGGTCAACACTGCAAGAGACCCAGTACTTC.

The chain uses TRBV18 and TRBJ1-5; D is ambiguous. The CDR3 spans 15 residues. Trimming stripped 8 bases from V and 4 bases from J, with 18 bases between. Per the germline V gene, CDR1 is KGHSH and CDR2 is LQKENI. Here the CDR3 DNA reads TGTGCCAGCCCAACCCAACCCGAGCTGAATCAGCCCCAGCATTTT. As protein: CASPTQPELNQPQHF.

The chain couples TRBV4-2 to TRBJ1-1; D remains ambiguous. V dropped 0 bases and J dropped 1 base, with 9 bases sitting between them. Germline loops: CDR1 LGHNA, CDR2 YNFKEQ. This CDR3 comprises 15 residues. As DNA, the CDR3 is TGTGCCAGCAGCCAAGATGAATGGGGGAACACTGAAGCTTTCTTT. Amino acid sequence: CASSQDEWGNTEAFF.

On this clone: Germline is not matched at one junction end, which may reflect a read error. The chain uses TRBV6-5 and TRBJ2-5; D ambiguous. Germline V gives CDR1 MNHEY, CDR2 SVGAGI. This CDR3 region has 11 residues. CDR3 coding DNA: TGCTTTCTGATCGCGCTTAGGACCCAGTACTTC. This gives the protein CFLIALRTQYF.

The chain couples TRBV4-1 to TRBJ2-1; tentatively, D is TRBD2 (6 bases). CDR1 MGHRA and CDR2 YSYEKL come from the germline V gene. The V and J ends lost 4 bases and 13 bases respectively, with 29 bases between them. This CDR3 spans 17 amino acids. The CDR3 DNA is TGCGCCAGCAGCCGCTTGGTAGAGGCCGCCGGGGGTTTGGAACAGTTCTTC. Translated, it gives CASSRLVEAAGGLEQFF.

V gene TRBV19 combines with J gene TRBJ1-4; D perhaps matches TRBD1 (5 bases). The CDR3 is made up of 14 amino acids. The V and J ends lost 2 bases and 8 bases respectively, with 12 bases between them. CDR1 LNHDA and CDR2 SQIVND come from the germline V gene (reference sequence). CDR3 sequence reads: CASSIMRGGEKLFF. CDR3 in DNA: TGTGCCAGTAGTATAATGAGGGGAGGCGAAAAACTGTTTTTT.

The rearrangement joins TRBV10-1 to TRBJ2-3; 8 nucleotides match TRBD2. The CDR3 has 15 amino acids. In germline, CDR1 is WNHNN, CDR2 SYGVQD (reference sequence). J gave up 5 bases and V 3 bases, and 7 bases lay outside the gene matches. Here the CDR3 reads CASSEGLAGGDTQYF. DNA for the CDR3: TGCGCCAGCAGTGAAGGCCTAGCGGGCGGAGATACGCAGTATTTT.

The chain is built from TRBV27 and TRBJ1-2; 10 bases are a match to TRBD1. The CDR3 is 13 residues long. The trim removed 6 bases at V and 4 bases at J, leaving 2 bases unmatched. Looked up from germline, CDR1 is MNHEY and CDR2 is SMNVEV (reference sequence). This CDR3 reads CASRGQGTYGYTF. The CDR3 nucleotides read TGTGCCAGCAGGGGACAGGGGACCTATGGCTACACCTTC.

The CDR3 sequence: CASSQGVGGQDWLFF. Here the CDR3 DNA reads TGTGCCAGCAGCCAAGGCGTCGGGGGACAGGATTGGCTGTTTTTT. This chain connects TRBV4-2 to TRBJ2-2; 8 positions match TRBD1. This CDR3 has 15 residues. J was trimmed by 13 bases and V by 1 base; bases with no gene match: 11. Germline-derived CDR1 and CDR2 are LGHNA and YNFKEQ.

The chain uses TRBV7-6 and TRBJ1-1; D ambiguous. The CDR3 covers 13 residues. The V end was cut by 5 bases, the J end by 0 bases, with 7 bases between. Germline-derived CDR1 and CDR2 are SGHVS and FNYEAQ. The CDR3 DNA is TGTGCCAGCAGCGCCGATTTGAACACTGAAGCTTTCTTT. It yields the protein CASSADLNTEAFF. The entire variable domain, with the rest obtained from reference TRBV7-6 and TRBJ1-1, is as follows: GAGVSQSPRYKVTKRGQDVALRCDPISGHVSLYWYRQALGQGPEFLTYFNYEAQQDKSGLPNDRFSAERPEGSISTLTIQRTEQRDSAMYRCASSADLNTEAFFGQGTRLTVV.

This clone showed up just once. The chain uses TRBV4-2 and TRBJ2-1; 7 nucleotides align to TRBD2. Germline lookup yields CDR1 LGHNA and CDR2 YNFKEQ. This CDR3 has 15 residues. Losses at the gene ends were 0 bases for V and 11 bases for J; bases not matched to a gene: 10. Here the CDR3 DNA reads TGTGCCAGCAGCCAAGACCCGGGAGGAGACACAAAGCAGTTCTTC. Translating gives CASSQDPGGDTKQFF.

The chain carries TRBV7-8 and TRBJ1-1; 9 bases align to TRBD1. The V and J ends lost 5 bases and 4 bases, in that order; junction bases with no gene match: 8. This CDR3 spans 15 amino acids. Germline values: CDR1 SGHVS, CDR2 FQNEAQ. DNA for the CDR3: TGTGCCAGCAGCCATCGGGACAGGGCTGTCACTGAAGCTTTCTTT. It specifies CASSHRDRAVTEAFF.

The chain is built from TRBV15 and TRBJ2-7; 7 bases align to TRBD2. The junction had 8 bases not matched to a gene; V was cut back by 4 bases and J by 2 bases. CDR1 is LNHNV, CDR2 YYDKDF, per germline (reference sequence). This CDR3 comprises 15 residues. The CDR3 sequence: CATSTSGVPAYEQYF. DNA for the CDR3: TGTGCCACCAGCACCAGCGGGGTTCCCGCCTACGAGCAGTACTTC.